Shown below are 12 T cell receptor beta chains from a single sample sequenced in a study of T cell repertoires in cytomegalovirus infection. TCRdb redid the calling of the reads with MiXCR, one entry per CDR3 protein. The table has about 160,000 distinct CDR3 sequences, over 15% seen once. The sample consisted of CD8+ T cells from PBMCs. Every receptor here comes from a human donor in good health (CMV status not recorded). Some clones in this sample may be carry-over from other donors' samples.

This clonotype appeared a few times. J is TRBJ2-7 and V is TRBV20-1, with D possibly TRBD1 on 6 matching bases. Germline V lookup: CDR1 DFQATT, CDR2 SNEGSKA (reference sequence). The CDR3 covers 11 residues. Trimming cost V 4 bases and J 6 bases, with 10 bases left between them. The CDR3 loop reads CSAKDSIEQYF. The DNA of the CDR3 is TGCAGTGCTAAGGACAGTATCGAGCAGTACTTC.

V gene TRBV7-2 combines with J gene TRBJ2-7; D tentatively reads TRBD1 or TRBD2 (5 bases each). The CDR3 runs to 15 residues. CDR1 and CDR2 (germline): SGHTA, FQGNSA. V dropped 5 bases and J dropped 0 bases, with 14 bases sitting between them. DNA for the CDR3: TGTGCCAGCAGCCCACGGGACGGACACTCCTACGAGCAGTACTTC. Amino acids: CASSPRDGHSYEQYF. The full variable domain, its missing parts supplied by reference TRBV7-2 and TRBJ2-7, is GAGVSQSPSNKVTEKGKDVELRCDPISGHTALYWYRQSLGQGLEFLIYFQGNSAPDKSGLPSDRFSAERTGGSVSTLTIQRTQQEDSAVYLCASSPRDGHSYEQYFGPGTRLTVT.

This clonotype showed up just a few times. This rearrangement joins TRBV7-6 to TRBJ1-2; the D gene is possibly TRBD1 (5 bases). There are 17 residues in the CDR3. The germline V gene encodes CDR1 SGHVS and CDR2 FNYEAQ. V was clipped by 0 bases and J by 4 bases, with 18 bases between them. DNA for the CDR3: TGTGCCAGCAGCTTAGCGGCAGGAGGGGAGCCTCTCTATGGCTACACCTTC. Translation: CASSLAAGGEPLYGYTF.

In its sample, this clonotype was seen a few times. The chain is built from TRBV7-6 and TRBJ2-7, with D tentatively TRBD1 (6 bases). V was clipped by 3 bases and J by 0 bases, with 12 bases between them. The CDR3 length is 15 residues. CDR1 is SGHVS and CDR2 is FNYEAQ in the germline V gene. The DNA for the CDR3 is TGTGCCAGCAGCTTTGGGGACACCGGCTCCTACGAGCAGTACTTC. Its translation is CASSFGDTGSYEQYF.

The CDR3 loop reads CASSFGTGHSYEQYF. As DNA, the CDR3 is TGTGCCAGCAGCTTCGGGACAGGGCACTCCTACGAGCAGTACTTC. The V call is TRBV7-6, the J call TRBJ2-7, with 9 bases aligning to TRBD1. The CDR3 length is 15 residues. CDR1 SGHVS and CDR2 FNYEAQ come from the germline V gene. V gave up 3 bases and J gave up 0 bases; unmatched junction bases: 3.

This clonotype was detected only a few times. The gene calls are TRBV6-2 or TRBV6-3 and TRBJ2-1, with 13 bases that match TRBD2. The germline V gene encodes CDR1 MNHEY and CDR2 SVGEGT. The CDR3 is 17 amino acids. Trimming took 2 bases from V and 9 from J; bases not matched to a gene: 10. This CDR3 reads CASSYPTSGGPWGEQFF. The CDR3 nucleotides read TGTGCCAGCAGTTACCCGACTAGCGGGGGGCCTTGGGGTGAGCAGTTCTTC.

The V gene is TRBV11-1, the J gene TRBJ2-6, with D unresolved. Germline CDR1 and CDR2: SGHAT and FQDESV (reference sequence). V lost 6 bases to trimming and J lost 1 base, with 16 bases between them. This CDR3 comprises 17 residues. The CDR3: CASSPQNRSSGANVLTF. In DNA form, the CDR3 reads TGTGCCAGCAGTCCCCAAAATCGCAGTTCTGGGGCCAACGTCCTGACTTTC.

The table lists this clonotype with a few counts. This chain connects TRBV4-1 to TRBJ1-1, with unresolved D. This CDR3 is 13 amino acids long. The germline V gene encodes CDR1 MGHRA and CDR2 YSYEKL. V was trimmed by 1 base and J by 2 bases, leaving 5 bases between them. CDR3 DNA sequence: TGCGCCAGCAGCCAAGTCGGTAACACTGAAGCTTTCTTT. This gives the protein CASSQVGNTEAFF.

The chain combines TRBV11-3 with TRBJ1-1; weak D call: TRBD1 (5 bases). Germline V CDR1 and CDR2: SGHNT, YENEEA. The V gene lost 5 bases and the J gene lost 1 base, with 14 bases spanning the gap. This CDR3 has 15 amino acids. CDR3 sequence (DNA): TGTGCCAGCAGCCAGGCCTTTGGGGGGAACACTGAAGCTTTCTTT. Its protein is CASSQAFGGNTEAFF.

This clonotype turned up a few times. CDR3 in amino acids: CASSEGREREGRTGELFF. The CDR3 nucleotides read TGTGCCAGCAGCGAGGGACGCGAGCGGGAGGGCCGGACCGGGGAGCTGTTTTTT. The chain uses TRBV7-6 and TRBJ2-2; 10 nucleotides line up with TRBD2. Germline assignment: CDR1 SGHVS and CDR2 FNYEAQ. V was pared by 5 bases and J by 5 bases, with 14 bases of the junction left unmatched. This CDR3 region has 18 residues. The full variable domain, with the rest looked up from reference TRBV7-6 and TRBJ2-2, is GAGVSQSPRYKVTKRGQDVALRCDPISGHVSLYWYRQALGQGPEFLTYFNYEAQQDKSGLPNDRFSAERPEGSISTLTIQRTEQRDSAMYRCASSEGREREGRTGELFFGEGSRLTVL.

This clonotype was seen many times. J is TRBJ1-5 and V is TRBV2; TRBD1 might be the D (5 bases). V gave up 8 bases and J gave up 4 bases, with 21 bases separating them. CDR3 length: 16 residues. Germline CDR1 is SNHLY and CDR2 is FYNNEI. CDR3 amino acids: CASSGTGGRSNQPQHF. CDR3 DNA: TGTGCCAGCTCCGGCACAGGAGGGCGATCAAATCAGCCCCAGCATTTT.

This clonotype has at least ten counts. V usage is TRBV7-8 and J usage is TRBJ2-1; 10 nucleotides line up with TRBD2. In germline, CDR1 is SGHVS, CDR2 FQNEAQ. V lost 2 bases and J lost 10; bases outside the gene matches: 11. The CDR3 is 16 amino acids. CDR3: CASSLRLAGPQSEQFF. CDR3 in DNA: TGTGCCAGCAGCTTACGACTAGCGGGCCCCCAATCGGAGCAGTTCTTC.